This T cell receptor beta chain was observed in a study of control samples from healthy donors and cancer patients. V gave up 7 bases and J gave up 2 bases; unmatched junction bases: 5. This CDR3 comprises 15 residues. CDR1 is KGHDR and CDR2 is SFDVKD in the germline V gene. Only in-frame clones appear in the TCRdb table, and some are missing; sequencing was by immunoSEQ multiplex PCR. The sample spans about 200,000 clones; the ten largest clones claim roughly 2%. This chain connects TRBV24-1 to TRBJ2-3, with 10 bases identical to TRBD1. This sequence was found in a woman aged 25 to 39 in good health. The material sequenced was blood. Here the CDR3 DNA reads TGTGCCACCAGCGAGGACAGGGGGAACACAGATACGCAGTATTTT. Protein product: CATSEDRGNTDTQYF.